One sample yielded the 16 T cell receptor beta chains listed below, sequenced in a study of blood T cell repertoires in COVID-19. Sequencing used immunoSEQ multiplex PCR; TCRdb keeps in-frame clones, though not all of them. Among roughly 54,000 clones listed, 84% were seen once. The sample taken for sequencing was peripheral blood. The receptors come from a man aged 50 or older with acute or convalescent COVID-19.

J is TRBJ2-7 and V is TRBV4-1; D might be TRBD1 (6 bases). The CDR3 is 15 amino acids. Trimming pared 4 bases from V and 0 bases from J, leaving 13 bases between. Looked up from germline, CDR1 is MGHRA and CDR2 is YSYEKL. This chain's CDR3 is CASSRKRGGSYEQYF. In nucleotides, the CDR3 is TGCGCCAGCAGCCGAAAGAGAGGGGGCTCCTACGAGCAGTACTTC.

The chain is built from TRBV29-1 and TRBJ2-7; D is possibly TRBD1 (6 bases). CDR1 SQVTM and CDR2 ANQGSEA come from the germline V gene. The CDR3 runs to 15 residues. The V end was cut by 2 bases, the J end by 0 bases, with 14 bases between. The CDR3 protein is CSVERMQGSSYEQYF. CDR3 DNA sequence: TGCAGCGTTGAACGGATGCAGGGGAGCTCCTACGAGCAGTACTTC.

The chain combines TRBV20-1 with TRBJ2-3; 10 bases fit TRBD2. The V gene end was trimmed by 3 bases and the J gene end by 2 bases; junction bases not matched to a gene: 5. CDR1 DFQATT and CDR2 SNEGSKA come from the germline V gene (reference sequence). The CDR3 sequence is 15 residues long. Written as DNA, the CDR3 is TGCAGTGCTAGTAGGCTAGCGGGGGTCACAGATACGCAGTATTTT. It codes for CSASRLAGVTDTQYF.

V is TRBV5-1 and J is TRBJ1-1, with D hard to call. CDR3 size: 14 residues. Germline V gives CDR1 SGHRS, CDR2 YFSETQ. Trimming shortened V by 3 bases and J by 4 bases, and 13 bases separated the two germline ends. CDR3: CASSSLSRGTEAFF. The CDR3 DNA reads TGCGCCAGCAGCTCCCTTTCAAGAGGCACTGAAGCTTTCTTT.

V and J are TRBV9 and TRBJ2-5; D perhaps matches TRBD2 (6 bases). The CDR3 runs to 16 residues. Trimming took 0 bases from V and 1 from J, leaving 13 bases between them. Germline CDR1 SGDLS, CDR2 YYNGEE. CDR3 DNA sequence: TGTGCCAGCAGCGTAGAGTCTAGCGCGGCCCAAGAGACCCAGTACTTC. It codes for CASSVESSAAQETQYF.

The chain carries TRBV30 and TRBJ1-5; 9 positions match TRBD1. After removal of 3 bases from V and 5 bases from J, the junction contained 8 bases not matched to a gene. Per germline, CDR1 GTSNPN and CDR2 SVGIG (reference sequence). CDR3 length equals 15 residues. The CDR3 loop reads CAWSPGTGRHQPQHF. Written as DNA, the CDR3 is TGTGCCTGGAGCCCGGGGACAGGGAGGCATCAGCCCCAGCATTTT.

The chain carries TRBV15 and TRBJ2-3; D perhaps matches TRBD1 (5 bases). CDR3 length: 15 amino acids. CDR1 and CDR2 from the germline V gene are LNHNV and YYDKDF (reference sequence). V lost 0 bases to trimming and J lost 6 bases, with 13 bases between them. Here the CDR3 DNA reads TGTGCCACCAGCAGAGATGGGCAGGGAACGGATACGCAGTATTTT. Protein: CATSRDGQGTDTQYF.

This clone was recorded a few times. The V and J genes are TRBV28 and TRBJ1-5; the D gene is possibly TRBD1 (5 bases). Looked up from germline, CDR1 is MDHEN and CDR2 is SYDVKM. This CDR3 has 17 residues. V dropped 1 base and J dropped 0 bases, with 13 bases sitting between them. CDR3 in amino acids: CASSLLRGLLSNQPQHF. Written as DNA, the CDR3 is TGTGCCAGCAGTTTATTACGGGGACTCCTTAGCAATCAGCCCCAGCATTTT.

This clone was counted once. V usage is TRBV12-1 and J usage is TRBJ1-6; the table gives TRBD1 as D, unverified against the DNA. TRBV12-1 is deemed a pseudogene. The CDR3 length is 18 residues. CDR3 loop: CASSFVQASFVPESPLHF. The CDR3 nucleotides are TGTGCCAGCAGCTTTGTTCAGGCCTCCTTTGTTCCAGAATCACCCCTCCACTTT.

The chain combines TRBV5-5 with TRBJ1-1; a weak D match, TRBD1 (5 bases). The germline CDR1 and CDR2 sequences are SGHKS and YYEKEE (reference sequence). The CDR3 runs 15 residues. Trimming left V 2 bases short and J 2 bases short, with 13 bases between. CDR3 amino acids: CASSFLGGSNTEAFF. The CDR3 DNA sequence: TGTGCCAGCAGCTTCCTGGGGGGATCAAACACTGAAGCTTTCTTT.

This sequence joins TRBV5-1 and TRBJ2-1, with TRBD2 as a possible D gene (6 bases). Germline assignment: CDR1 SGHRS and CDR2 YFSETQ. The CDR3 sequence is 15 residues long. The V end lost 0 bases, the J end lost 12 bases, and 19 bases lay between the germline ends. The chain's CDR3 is CASSLGHGGAGRQFF. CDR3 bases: TGCGCCAGCAGCTTGGGACATGGAGGGGCCGGGAGGCAGTTCTTC.

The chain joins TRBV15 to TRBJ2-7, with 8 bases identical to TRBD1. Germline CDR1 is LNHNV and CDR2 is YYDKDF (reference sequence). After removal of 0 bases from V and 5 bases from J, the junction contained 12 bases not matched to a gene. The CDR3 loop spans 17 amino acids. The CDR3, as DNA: TGTGCCACCAGCAGAGAGTGGGGGCCAGGGGGCGGAGACGAGCAGTACTTC. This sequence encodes CATSREWGPGGGDEQYF.

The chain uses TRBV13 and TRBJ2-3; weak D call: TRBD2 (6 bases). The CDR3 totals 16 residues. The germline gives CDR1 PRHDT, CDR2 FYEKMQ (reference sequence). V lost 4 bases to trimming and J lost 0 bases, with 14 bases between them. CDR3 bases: TGTGCCAGCAGCTATTGGGACTTTCCTAGCACAGATACGCAGTATTTT. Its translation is CASSYWDFPSTDTQYF.

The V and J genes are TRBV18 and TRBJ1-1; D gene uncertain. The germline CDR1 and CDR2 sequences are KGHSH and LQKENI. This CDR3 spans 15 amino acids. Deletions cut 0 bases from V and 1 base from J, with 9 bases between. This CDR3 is CASSPPARGNTEAFF. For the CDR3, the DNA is TGTGCCAGCTCACCACCGGCACGGGGGAACACTGAAGCTTTCTTT.

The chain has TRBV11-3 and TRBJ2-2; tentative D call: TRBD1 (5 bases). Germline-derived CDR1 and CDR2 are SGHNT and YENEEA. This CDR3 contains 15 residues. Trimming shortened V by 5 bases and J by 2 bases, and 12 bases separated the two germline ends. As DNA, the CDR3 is TGTGCCAGCAGCCGAGAGACAGCAAACACCGGGGAGCTGTTTTTT. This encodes CASSRETANTGELFF.

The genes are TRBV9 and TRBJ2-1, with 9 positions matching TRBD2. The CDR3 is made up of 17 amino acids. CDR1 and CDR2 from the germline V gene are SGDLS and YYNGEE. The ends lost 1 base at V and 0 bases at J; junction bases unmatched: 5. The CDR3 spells CASSVIGSGGSYNEQFF. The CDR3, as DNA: TGTGCCAGCAGCGTAATAGGTAGCGGGGGCTCCTACAATGAGCAGTTCTTC. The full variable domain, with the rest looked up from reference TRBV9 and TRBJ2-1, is DSGVTQTPKHLITATGQRVTLRCSPRSGDLSVYWYQQSLDQGLQFLIQYYNGEERAKGNILERFSAQQFPDLHSELNLSSLELGDSALYFCASSVIGSGGSYNEQFFGPGTRLTVL.